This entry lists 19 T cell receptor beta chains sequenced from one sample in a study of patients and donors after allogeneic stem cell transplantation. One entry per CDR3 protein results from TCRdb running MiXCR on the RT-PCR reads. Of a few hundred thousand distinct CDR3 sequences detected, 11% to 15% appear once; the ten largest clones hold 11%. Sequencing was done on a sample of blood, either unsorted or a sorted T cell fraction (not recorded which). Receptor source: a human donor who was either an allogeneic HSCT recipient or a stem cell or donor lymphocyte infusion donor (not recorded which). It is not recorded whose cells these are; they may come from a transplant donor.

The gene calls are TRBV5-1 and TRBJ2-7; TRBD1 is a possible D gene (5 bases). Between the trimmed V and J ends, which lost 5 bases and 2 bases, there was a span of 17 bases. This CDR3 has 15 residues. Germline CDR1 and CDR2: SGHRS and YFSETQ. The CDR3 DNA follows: TGCGCCAGCAGTTCTGGGGTACAGGTAACCTACGAGCAGTACTTC. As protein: CASSSGVQVTYEQYF. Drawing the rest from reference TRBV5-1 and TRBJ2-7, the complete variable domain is KAGVTQTPRYLIKTRGQQVTLSCSPISGHRSVSWYQQTPGQGLQFLFEYFSETQRNKGNFPGRFSGRQFSNSRSEMNVSTLELGDSALYLCASSSGVQVTYEQYFGPGTRLTVT.

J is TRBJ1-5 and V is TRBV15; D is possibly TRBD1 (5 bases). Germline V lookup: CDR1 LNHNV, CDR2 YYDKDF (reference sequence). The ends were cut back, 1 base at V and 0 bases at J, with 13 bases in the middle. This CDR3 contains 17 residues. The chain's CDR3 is CATSRGQTTVSNQPQHF. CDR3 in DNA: TGTGCCACCAGCAGAGGCCAAACGACAGTTAGCAATCAGCCCCAGCATTTT.

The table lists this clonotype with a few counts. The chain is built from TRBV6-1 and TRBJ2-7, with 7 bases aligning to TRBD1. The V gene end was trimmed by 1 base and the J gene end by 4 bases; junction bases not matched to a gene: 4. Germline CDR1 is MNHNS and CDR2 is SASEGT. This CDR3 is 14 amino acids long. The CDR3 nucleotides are TGTGCCAGCAGTGAAGACAGGGGAGCGTACGAGCAGTACTTC. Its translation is CASSEDRGAYEQYF.

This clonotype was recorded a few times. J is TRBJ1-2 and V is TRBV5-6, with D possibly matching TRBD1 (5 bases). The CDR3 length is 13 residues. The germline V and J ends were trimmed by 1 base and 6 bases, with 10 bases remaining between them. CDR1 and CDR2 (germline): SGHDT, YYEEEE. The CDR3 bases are TGTGCCAGCAGCTTGTCCCGGGGCGATGGCTACACCTTC. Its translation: CASSLSRGDGYTF. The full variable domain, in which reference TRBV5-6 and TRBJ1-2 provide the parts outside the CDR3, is DAGVTQSPTHLIKTRGQQVTLRCSPKSGHDTVSWYQQALGQGPQFIFQYYEEEERQRGNFPDRFSGHQFPNYSSELNVNALLLGDSALYLCASSLSRGDGYTFGSGTRLTVV.

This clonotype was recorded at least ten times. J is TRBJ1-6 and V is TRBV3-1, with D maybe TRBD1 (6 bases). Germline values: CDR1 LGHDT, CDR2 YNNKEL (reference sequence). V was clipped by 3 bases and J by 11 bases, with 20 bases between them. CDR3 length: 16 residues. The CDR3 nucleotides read TGTGCCAGCAGCCAGGCGACAGGAAACAAGCTCGCACCCCTCCACTTT. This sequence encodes CASSQATGNKLAPLHF.

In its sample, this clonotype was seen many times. CDR3 DNA: TGTGCCAGCAGCTCAGCTGCTGACAGGGGCTACGAGCAGTACTTC. Its translation: CASSSAADRGYEQYF. V gene TRBV7-3 combines with J gene TRBJ2-7; 8 nucleotides match TRBD1. Trimming at V came to 4 bases and at J to 3 bases, leaving 8 bases not matched to a gene. This CDR3 region has 15 residues. Germline V lookup: CDR1 SGHTA, CDR2 FQGTGA.

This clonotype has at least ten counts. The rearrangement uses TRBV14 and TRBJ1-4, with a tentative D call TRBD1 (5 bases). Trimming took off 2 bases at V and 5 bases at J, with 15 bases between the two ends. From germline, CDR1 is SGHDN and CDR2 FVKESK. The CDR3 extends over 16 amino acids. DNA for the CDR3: TGTGCCAGCAGCCAACCTCGCGGGACCGTGAATGAAAAACTGTTTTTT. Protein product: CASSQPRGTVNEKLFF.

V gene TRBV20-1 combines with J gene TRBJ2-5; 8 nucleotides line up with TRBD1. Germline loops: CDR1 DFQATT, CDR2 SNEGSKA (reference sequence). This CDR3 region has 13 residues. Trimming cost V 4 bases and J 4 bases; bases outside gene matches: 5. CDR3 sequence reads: CSATGQGRETQYF. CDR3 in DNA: TGCAGTGCTACCGGACAGGGCCGAGAGACCCAGTACTTC.

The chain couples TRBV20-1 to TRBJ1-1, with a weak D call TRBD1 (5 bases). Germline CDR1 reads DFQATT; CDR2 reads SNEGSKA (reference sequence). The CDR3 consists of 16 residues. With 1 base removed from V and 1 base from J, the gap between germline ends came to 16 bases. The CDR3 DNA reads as TGCAGTGCTAGAGGACATTTACCGGGGCCGAACACTGAAGCTTTCTTT. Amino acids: CSARGHLPGPNTEAFF.

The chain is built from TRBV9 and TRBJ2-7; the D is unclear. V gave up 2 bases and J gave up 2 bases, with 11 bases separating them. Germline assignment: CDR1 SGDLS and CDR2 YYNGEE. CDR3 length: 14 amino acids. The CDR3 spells CASSVDIGTYEQYF. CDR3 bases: TGTGCCAGCAGCGTCGACATAGGAACCTACGAGCAGTACTTC.

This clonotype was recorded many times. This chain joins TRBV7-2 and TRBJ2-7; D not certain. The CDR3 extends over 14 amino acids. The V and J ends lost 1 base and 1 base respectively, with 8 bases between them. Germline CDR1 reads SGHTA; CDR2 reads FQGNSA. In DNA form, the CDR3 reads TGTGCCAGCAGCTTAGACTTCCTTTCCTACGAGCAGTACTTC. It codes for CASSLDFLSYEQYF.

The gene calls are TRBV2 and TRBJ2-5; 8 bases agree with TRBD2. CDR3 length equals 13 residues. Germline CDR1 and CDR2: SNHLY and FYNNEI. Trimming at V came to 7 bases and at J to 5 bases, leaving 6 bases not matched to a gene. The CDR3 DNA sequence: TGTGCCAGCACTTCGGGGGGGCGTGAGACCCAGTACTTC. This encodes CASTSGGRETQYF.

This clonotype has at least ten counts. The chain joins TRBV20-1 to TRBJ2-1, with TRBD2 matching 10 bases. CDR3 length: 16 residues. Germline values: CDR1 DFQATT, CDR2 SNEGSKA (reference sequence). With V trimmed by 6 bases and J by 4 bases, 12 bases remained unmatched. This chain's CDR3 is CSAKSITSGDYNEQFF. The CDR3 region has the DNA TGCAGTGCCAAATCAATTACTAGCGGGGATTACAATGAGCAGTTCTTC.

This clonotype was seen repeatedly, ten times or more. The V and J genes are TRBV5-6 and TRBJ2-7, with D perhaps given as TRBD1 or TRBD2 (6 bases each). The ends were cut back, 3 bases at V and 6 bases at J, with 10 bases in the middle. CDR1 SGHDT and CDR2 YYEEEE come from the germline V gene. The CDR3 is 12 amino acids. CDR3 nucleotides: TGTGCCAGCAGCTGGGGGGCGGGCGAGCAGTACTTC. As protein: CASSWGAGEQYF.

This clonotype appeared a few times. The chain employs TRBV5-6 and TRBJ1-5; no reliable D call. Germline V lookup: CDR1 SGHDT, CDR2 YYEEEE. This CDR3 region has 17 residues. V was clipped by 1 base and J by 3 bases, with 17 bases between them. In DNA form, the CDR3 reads TGTGCCAGCAGCTTGTCGGGTGCTCTCATATCCAATCAGCCCCAGCATTTT. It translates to CASSLSGALISNQPQHF.

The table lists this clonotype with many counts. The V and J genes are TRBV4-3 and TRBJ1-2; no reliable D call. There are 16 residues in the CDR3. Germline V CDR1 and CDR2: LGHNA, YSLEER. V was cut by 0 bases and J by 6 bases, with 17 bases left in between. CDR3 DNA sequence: TGCGCCAGCAGCCAAGAAGAGGCTCAACTAAGTGATGGCTACACCTTC. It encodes CASSQEEAQLSDGYTF.

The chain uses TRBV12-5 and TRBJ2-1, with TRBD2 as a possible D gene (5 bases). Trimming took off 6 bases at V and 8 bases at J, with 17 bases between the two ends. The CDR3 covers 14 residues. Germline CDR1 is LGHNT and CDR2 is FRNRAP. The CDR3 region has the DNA TGTGCTAGTGGCCCTCGAGGACCGCGGGATGAGCAGTTCTTC. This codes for CASGPRGPRDEQFF.

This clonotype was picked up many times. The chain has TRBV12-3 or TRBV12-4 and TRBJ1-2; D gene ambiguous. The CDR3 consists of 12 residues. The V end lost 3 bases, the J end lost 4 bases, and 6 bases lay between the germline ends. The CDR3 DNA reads TGTGCCAGCAGTTTGCGGCTCTATGGCTACACCTTC. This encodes CASSLRLYGYTF.

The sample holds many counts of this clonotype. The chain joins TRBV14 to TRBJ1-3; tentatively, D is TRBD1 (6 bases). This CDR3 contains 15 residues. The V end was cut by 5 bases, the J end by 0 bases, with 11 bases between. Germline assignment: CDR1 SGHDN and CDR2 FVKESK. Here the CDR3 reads CASSAGTRSGNTIYF. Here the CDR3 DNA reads TGTGCCAGCAGCGCGGGGACACGCTCTGGAAACACCATATATTTT.